A selection of T cell receptor beta chains follows, all from one sample in a study of blood T cell repertoires in COVID-19. Clones were read by immunoSEQ multiplex PCR, and TCRdb kept only the in-frame ones, dropping some. The sample lists tens of thousands of clones, 82% occurring once. The sample taken for sequencing was peripheral blood. The receptor set was obtained from a woman aged 60-75 years with acute or convalescent COVID-19. Both conserved end residues are part of each CDR3. The D gene is left open where the match is weak. Part of the rows lack a size; the others show once, few, many or a class for expanded clones.

clone size	D gene	V gene	J gene	CDR3 protein	CDR3 DNA
.	.	TRBV7-8	TRBJ2-5	CASSSYLGGGETQYF	TGTGCCAGCAGCTCCTATCTGGGGGGAGGAGAGACCCAGTACTTC
.	.	TRBV5-6	TRBJ2-7	CASSLGRRRIEQYF	TGTGCCAGCAGCCTCGGACGGAGGCGGATTGAGCAGTACTTC
.	.	TRBV6-6	TRBJ1-3	CATRRVTGGNTIYF	TGTGCCACCAGGCGGGTCACGGGGGGAAACACCATATATTTT
.	TRBD1	TRBV19	TRBJ2-7	CASSIQLTGSFSYEQYF	TGTGCCAGTAGTATACAGCTGACAGGGTCCTTCTCCTACGAGCAGTACTTC
.	TRBD1	TRBV7-2	TRBJ1-4	CASSPSGGVNEKLFF	TGTGCCAGCAGCCCATCAGGGGGAGTAAATGAAAAACTGTTTTTT
.	TRBD1	TRBV5-1	TRBJ1-5	CASSLLGAGGESNQPQHF	TGCGCCAGCAGCTTATTGGGGGCAGGGGGCGAGAGCAATCAGCCCCAGCATTTT
.	TRBD1	TRBV19	TRBJ1-1	CASSFHGRQGASTAEAFF	TGTGCCAGTAGTTTCCACGGCCGACAGGGGGCGAGTACTGCTGAAGCTTTCTTT
.	.	TRBV5-1	TRBJ2-2	CASSSLGAGRSTGELFF	TGCGCCAGCAGCTCCCTTGGGGCAGGGAGGTCCACCGGGGAGCTGTTTTTT
few	TRBD2	TRBV4-2	TRBJ2-7	CASSQEGSGLGEQYF	TGTGCCAGCAGCCAAGAAGGTAGCGGGCTGGGCGAGCAGTACTTC
few	.	TRBV27	TRBJ1-6	CASSLRWGGNSPLHF	TGTGCCAGCAGTTTAAGGTGGGGGGGGAATTCACCCCTCCACTTT
.	.	TRBV9	TRBJ1-3	CASSVLATVSGNTIYF	TGTGCCAGCAGCGTCCTTGCGACAGTCTCTGGAAACACCATATATTTT